This entry is about one T cell receptor (beta chain). This clonotype has a count of ten or more. Its antigen remains undetermined. No clone much larger than this one lies a single base away; base qualities are absent. According to the germline V gene, CDR1 reads MGHDK and CDR2 reads SYGVNS. The V and J ends are trimmed by 6 bases and 0 bases, leaving 9 bases between them. Including the terminal cysteine and phenylalanine, the CDR3 comprises 13 residues. CDR3 DNA is the only sequence kept; it has 39 bases, read in frame from the first base. Sequenced using an Illumina HiSeq 1500. Starting from the raw public reads, TCRdb applied fastp trimming at Q25, assembled clones with MiXCR and retained in-frame beta chains. Merged by CDR3 protein, the rows form single entries marked with the most common genes and DNA. The sample table lists approximately 500,000 distinct CDR3 sequences, around 11% of them with a count of one. The top ten constitute about 10% of the sample.

The data belong to a study of T cell repertoires in cytomegalovirus infection (dated by TCRdb to the late 2010s). As for the study more broadly: The HLA type of each donor mattered for the analysis, because public TCR beta signatures pointed to carriage of CMV infection along with the matching HLA type. The paper as a whole reports these results and caveats: In the ex vivo response, HLA-C-restricted CMV-specific TCR beta clonotypes were dominant, and in two of eight donors the single most frequent clonotype came from this HLA-C-restricted group. Carriers of CMV infection plus the relevant HLA type were discriminated by the cumulative frequency of public TCR beta family members in the study cohort and in an independent roughly 370-donor cohort.

The chain is encoded by TRBV25-1 joined to TRBJ2-7, and possibly TRBD2, on 6 matching bases. This clonotype originated in a human donor in good health (CMV status not recorded). Some clones in this sample may be carry-over from other donors' samples. The sample comprised PBMCs. The CDR3 region reads CASRASASYEQYF. The DNA sequence is TGTGCCAGCAGGGCTAGCGCCTCCTACGAGCAGTACTTC.